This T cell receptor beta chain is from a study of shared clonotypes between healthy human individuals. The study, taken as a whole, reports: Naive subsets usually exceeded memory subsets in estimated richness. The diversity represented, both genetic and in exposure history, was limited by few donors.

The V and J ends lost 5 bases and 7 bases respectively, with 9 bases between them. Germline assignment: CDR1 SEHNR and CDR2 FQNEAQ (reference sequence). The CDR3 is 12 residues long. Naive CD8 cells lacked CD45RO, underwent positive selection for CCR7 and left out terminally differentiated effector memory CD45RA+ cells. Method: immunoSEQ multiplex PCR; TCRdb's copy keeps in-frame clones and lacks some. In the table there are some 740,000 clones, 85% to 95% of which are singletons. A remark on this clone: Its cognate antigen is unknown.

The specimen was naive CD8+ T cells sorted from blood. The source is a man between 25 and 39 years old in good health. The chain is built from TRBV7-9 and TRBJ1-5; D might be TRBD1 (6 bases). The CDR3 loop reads CASSPGAQPQHF. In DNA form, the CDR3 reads TGTGCCAGCAGCCCGGGGGCCCAGCCCCAGCATTTT. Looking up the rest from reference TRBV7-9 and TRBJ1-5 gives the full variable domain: DTGVSQNPRHKITKRGQNVTFRCDPISEHNRLYWYRQTLGQGPEFLTYFQNEAQLEKSRLLSDRFSAERPKGSFSTLEIQRTEQGDSAMYLCASSPGAQPQHFGDGTRLSIL.